The T cell receptor (beta chain) under discussion was sequenced for a study of T-cell reconstitution after alpha-beta-depleted transplantation in children. Unique molecular identifiers were used in preparing the TCRbeta library. TCRdb re-called the PCR reads through MiXCR, storing one row per CDR3 protein. The data show about 980,000 distinct CDR3 sequences, with 25% to 30% seen just once and over 25% held by the top ten. The CDR3 is 18 amino acids. With 8 bases removed from V and 9 bases from J, the gap between germline ends came to 31 bases. This chain uses TRBV12-3 or TRBV12-4 with TRBJ2-2; D could derive from TRBD1 or TRBD2 (5 bases each). The sequence was obtained from a boy less than two years old who had a stem cell transplant for SCID, so the T cells may come from the graft donor. The specimen was PBMCs, mostly from graft donor cells, collected 360 days after TCRalphabeta/CD19-depleted stem cell transplant. CDR3 protein: CASVEFPREWRVVRELFF. For the CDR3, the DNA is TGTGCCAGCGTCGAGTTCCCCAGGGAATGGCGGGTCGTCCGGGAGCTGTTTTTT.